The 13 T cell receptor beta chains in this list originate from one sample, sequenced in a study of CD8+CD57+ T cells in acquired aplastic anemia. The TCR beta profiling, which covered VDJ combination and CDR3 sequence, was carried out using genomic DNA as the template. MiXCR, applied by TCRdb to the reads, yields one record per CDR3 protein. The sample includes 150,000 to 200,000 distinct CDR3 sequences, about 64% of them seen just once. The sequencing sample was made of sorted CD4+, CD8+, or CD8+CD57+ T cells (not recorded which) from PBMCs. These receptors originate from a human donor in good health.

This clonotype has more than one count but fewer than ten. Mismatch with germline at one junction end may stem from a read error. The chain links TRBV7-7 to TRBJ2-7, with D unresolved. CDR3 length: 13 residues. Per germline, CDR1 SSHAT and CDR2 FNYEAQ (reference sequence). DNA of the CDR3: TGTGCTAGCAGCTTAGAGTACAGCTACGAGCAGTACTTC. This translates into CASSLEYSYEQYF.

The chain uses TRBV7-6 and TRBJ1-1, with 9 nucleotides matching TRBD1. V dropped 5 bases and J dropped 6; count of bases not matched to a gene: 7. The CDR3 has 14 amino acids. The germline CDR1 and CDR2 sequences are SGHVS and FNYEAQ. Here the CDR3 DNA reads TGTGCCAGCAGCAACACAGGGGGCAATTCTGAAGCTTTCTTT. Protein product: CASSNTGGNSEAFF. Full variable domain (rest looked up from reference TRBV7-6 and TRBJ1-1): GAGVSQSPRYKVTKRGQDVALRCDPISGHVSLYWYRQALGQGPEFLTYFNYEAQQDKSGLPNDRFSAERPEGSISTLTIQRTEQRDSAMYRCASSNTGGNSEAFFGQGTRLTVV.

This chain joins TRBV20-1 and TRBJ2-2, with 11 bases lining up with TRBD2. This CDR3 has 16 residues. Germline V CDR1 and CDR2: DFQATT, SNEGSKA (reference sequence). Germline trimming cut 1 base from V and 7 bases from J; bases unmatched to any gene: 8. Written as DNA, the CDR3 is TGCAGTGCTAGAGTAGATAGCGGGGGGGAAAGCGGGGAGCTGTTTTTT. Protein: CSARVDSGGESGELFF.

This clonotype turned up a few times. The chain employs TRBV5-4 and TRBJ2-7; D unresolved. This CDR3 region has 12 residues. V shed 0 bases and J shed 4 bases, with 5 bases lying between them. Germline values: CDR1 SGHNT, CDR2 YYREEE (reference sequence). The CDR3 sequence is CASSLDGYEQYF. In DNA form, the CDR3 reads TGTGCCAGCAGCTTGGATGGTTACGAGCAGTACTTC.

The rearrangement uses TRBV5-1 and TRBJ2-7; D gene uncertain. Germline-derived CDR1 and CDR2 are SGHRS and YFSETQ. Trimming shortened V by 0 bases and J by 2 bases, and 6 bases separated the two germline ends. This CDR3 contains 13 residues. For the CDR3, the DNA is TGCGCCAGCAGCTTGGACACCCCCTACGAGCAGTACTTC. Residues: CASSLDTPYEQYF.

The chain uses TRBV5-1 and TRBJ1-1, with a possible D match to TRBD1 (6 bases). The CDR3 consists of 14 residues. Germline CDR1 reads SGHRS; CDR2 reads YFSETQ. Trimming removed 1 base at V and 2 bases at J, with 9 bases between. CDR3 in DNA: TGCGCCAGCAGCTTGCAGGGGATTAACACTGAAGCTTTCTTT. It codes for CASSLQGINTEAFF. Supplemented by reference TRBV5-1 and TRBJ1-1, the full variable domain reads KAGVTQTPRYLIKTRGQQVTLSCSPISGHRSVSWYQQTPGQGLQFLFEYFSETQRNKGNFPGRFSGRQFSNSRSEMNVSTLELGDSALYLCASSLQGINTEAFFGQGTRLTVV.

There are many counts of this clonotype. The J gene is TRBJ2-7, the V gene TRBV9, with D possibly TRBD1 on 6 matching bases. The CDR3 contains 16 residues. Germline lookup yields CDR1 SGDLS and CDR2 YYNGEE. V was pared by 4 bases and J by 1 base, with 18 bases between. The CDR3 sequence: CASSPTGGHLSYEQYF. Written as DNA, the CDR3 is TGTGCCAGCAGCCCAACTGGGGGCCACCTATCCTACGAGCAGTACTTC.

J is TRBJ2-1 and V is TRBV6-6, with D perhaps assigned TRBD1 or TRBD2 (5 bases each). Deletions cut 2 bases from V and 7 bases from J, with 18 bases between. The length of the CDR3 is 16 residues. The germline V gene encodes CDR1 MNHNY and CDR2 SVGAGI (reference sequence). In nucleotides, the CDR3 is TGTGCCAGCAGTTACGCAGGGAGCCTAGCTGGGAATGAGCAGTTCTTC. Translation: CASSYAGSLAGNEQFF.

In this sample, this clonotype turned up many times. The chain joins TRBV5-1 to TRBJ1-1, with a weak D call TRBD1 (5 bases). The CDR3 length is 11 residues. Between the trimmed V and J ends, which lost 1 base and 8 bases, there was a span of 6 bases. Germline CDR1 and CDR2: SGHRS and YFSETQ. Written as DNA, the CDR3 is TGCGCCAGCAGCTTGTCAGGGGAAGCTTTCTTT. Protein product: CASSLSGEAFF.

V is TRBV19 and J is TRBJ2-2, with 12 nucleotides matching TRBD1. This CDR3 spans 14 amino acids. Germline V gene lookup returns CDR1 LNHDA and CDR2 SQIVND (reference sequence). V lost 10 bases, J lost 6 bases, and 6 bases stayed unmatched. The CDR3 region has the DNA TGTGCCACACTCCGGGACAGGGGGCCCGGGGAGCTGTTTTTT. Translating gives CATLRDRGPGELFF.

This rearrangement joins TRBV19 to TRBJ1-2; possible D gene TRBD1, 6 bases. V lost 6 bases and J 1 base, leaving 9 bases between the germline ends. Germline V CDR1 and CDR2: LNHDA, SQIVND (reference sequence). This CDR3 region has 13 residues. The DNA for the CDR3 is TGTGCCAGTAGCAGGGACATTAACTATGGCTACACCTTC. It encodes CASSRDINYGYTF. Looking up the rest from reference TRBV19 and TRBJ1-2 gives the full variable domain: DGGITQSPKYLFRKEGQNVTLSCEQNLNHDAMYWYRQDPGQGLRLIYYSQIVNDFQKGDIAEGYSVSREKKESFPLTVTSAQKNPTAFYLCASSRDINYGYTFGSGTRLTVV.

V usage is TRBV12-3 or TRBV12-4 and J usage is TRBJ2-7; 7 bases are shared with TRBD2. This CDR3 is built from 13 residues. J was trimmed by 7 bases and V by 5 bases; bases with no gene match: 8. Here the CDR3 DNA reads TGTGCCAGCAGTGGCATCGGGAGGAGGGAGCAGTACTTC. As protein: CASSGIGRREQYF.

CDR3 amino acids: CASSGQVTSYEQYF. The CDR3 DNA sequence: TGTGCCAGTAGCGGACAGGTTACCTCCTACGAGCAGTACTTC. The rearrangement links TRBV19 to TRBJ2-7, with TRBD1 identical over 7 bases. This CDR3 region has 14 residues. Trimming at V came to 6 bases and at J to 0 bases, leaving 5 bases not matched to a gene. In germline, CDR1 is LNHDA, CDR2 SQIVND (reference sequence).